These 25 T cell receptor beta chains were all obtained from the same sample, sequenced in a study of early T cells in non-severe SARS-CoV-2 infection. TCRdb independently ran MiXCR on the 5' RACE reads; one entry per CDR3 protein. The table shows over 60,000 distinct CDR3 sequences, with approximately 13% occurring only once. The starting material was whole blood, obtained at baseline. The receptors derive from an adult who was a healthcare worker with PCR-confirmed SARS-CoV-2 infection or an uninfected control (not recorded which).

This clonotype was detected only a few times. This chain joins TRBV7-3 and TRBJ1-3; no clear D. CDR1 is SGHTA, CDR2 FQGTGA, per germline. The CDR3 is made up of 13 amino acids. V was pared by 8 bases and J by 0 bases, with 8 bases between. The CDR3 protein is CASAVDSGNTIYF. CDR3 coding DNA: TGTGCCAGCGCGGTGGACTCTGGAAACACCATATATTTT.

V gene TRBV29-1 combines with J gene TRBJ2-7; 10 positions match TRBD1. The CDR3 has 15 amino acids. The germline CDR1 and CDR2 sequences are SQVTM and ANQGSEA. Trimming removed 3 bases from V and 6 bases from J; junction bases left unmatched: 11. This CDR3 reads CSVDASGTGVSEQYF. Here the CDR3 DNA reads TGCAGCGTTGACGCCAGTGGGACAGGGGTGTCCGAGCAGTACTTC.

In this sample, this clonotype turned up a few times. The chain links TRBV7-2 to TRBJ2-7, with D uncertain. V lost 1 base to trimming and J lost 9 bases, with 10 bases between them. The V gene's germline CDR1 is SGHTA and CDR2 FQGNSA. The CDR3 length is 12 residues. This CDR3 is CASSLGATRQYF. The CDR3 DNA is TGTGCCAGCAGCTTAGGGGCGACCCGGCAGTACTTC.

The chain combines TRBV25-1 with TRBJ2-1; the D gene is possibly TRBD2 (6 bases). The V gene lost 8 bases and the J gene lost 6 bases, with 8 bases spanning the gap. Germline values: CDR1 MGHDK, CDR2 SYGVNS. This CDR3 comprises 11 residues. The CDR3 DNA reads TGTGCCAGCGACGGGAGCAATGAGCAGTTCTTC. Translating gives CASDGSNEQFF.

This clonotype was picked up a small number of times. The chain couples TRBV11-2 to TRBJ2-7; D may be TRBD1 (5 bases). Per the germline V gene, CDR1 is SGHAT and CDR2 is FQNNGV. The V end was cut by 4 bases, the J end by 2 bases, with 12 bases between. CDR3 length equals 14 residues. As DNA, the CDR3 is TGTGCCAGCAGCTCACAGACAGCCACCTACGAGCAGTACTTC. This sequence encodes CASSSQTATYEQYF.

The sample holds a few counts of this clonotype. The chain links TRBV20-1 to TRBJ2-1; TRBD2 might be the D (5 bases). This CDR3 has 14 residues. V lost 5 bases, J lost 4 bases, and 15 bases lay in between. Germline V CDR1 and CDR2: DFQATT, SNEGSKA (reference sequence). CDR3 nucleotide sequence: TGCAGTGCTTCAAACATTCGGAGGTACAATGAGCAGTTCTTC. Its protein product is CSASNIRRYNEQFF.

This clonotype was seen a handful of times. The chain links TRBV29-1 to TRBJ1-4; the D gene is possibly TRBD1 (5 bases). The CDR3 sequence is 12 residues long. Germline CDR1 and CDR2: SQVTM and ANQGSEA. V was pared by 4 bases and J by 7 bases, with 10 bases between. The CDR3: CSVGQGPEKLFF. CDR3 coding DNA: TGCAGCGTTGGTCAGGGTCCTGAAAAACTGTTTTTT.

This clonotype was recorded a few times. This rearrangement joins TRBV27 to TRBJ2-2; 12 bases agree with TRBD1. The CDR3 consists of 16 residues. V gave up 6 bases and J gave up 7 bases; unmatched junction bases: 9. Germline V gene lookup returns CDR1 MNHEY and CDR2 SMNVEV (reference sequence). CDR3 coding DNA: TGTGCCAGCAGGGGACAGGGGGCTTTAAGGGGCGGGGAGCTGTTTTTT. Protein product: CASRGQGALRGGELFF.

Within the sample, this clonotype is medium-sized. The chain is built from TRBV9 and TRBJ2-2; D is possibly TRBD2 (6 bases). Trimming shortened V by 7 bases and J by 2 bases, and 18 bases separated the two germline ends. CDR1 and CDR2 (germline): SGDLS, YYNGEE. The CDR3 runs 16 residues. The CDR3 region is CASSSGLLSNTGELFF. In DNA form, the CDR3 reads TGTGCCAGCTCCTCGGGACTCCTCTCTAACACCGGGGAGCTGTTTTTT.

The chain combines TRBV11-2 with TRBJ2-1, with 8 bases lining up with TRBD1. Per germline, CDR1 SGHAT and CDR2 FQNNGV. V trimming: 1 base; J trimming: 7 bases; junction bases outside the gene matches: 6. CDR3 size: 15 residues. The CDR3 region has the DNA TGTGCCAGCAGCTTAGGGTCAGGGGGCGGGAATGAGCAGTTCTTC. Its translation is CASSLGSGGGNEQFF.

This clonotype was seen only a few times. This chain joins TRBV7-9 and TRBJ2-5, with D possibly TRBD1 on 5 matching bases. This CDR3 is built from 15 residues. Trimming took 1 base from V and 2 from J, leaving 11 bases between them. CDR1 is SEHNR and CDR2 is FQNEAQ in the germline V gene (reference sequence). CDR3 amino acids: CASSLGRTRQETQYF. CDR3 nucleotide sequence: TGTGCCAGCAGCTTAGGAAGGACACGACAAGAGACCCAGTACTTC.

The gene calls are TRBV20-1 and TRBJ2-5, with a tentative D call TRBD2 (6 bases). Germline V gives CDR1 DFQATT, CDR2 SNEGSKA (reference sequence). This CDR3 has 15 amino acids. V lost 0 bases and J lost 2, with 13 bases in between. The CDR3: CSARDPGLSQETQYF. The DNA for the CDR3 is TGCAGTGCTAGAGATCCAGGACTAAGTCAAGAGACCCAGTACTTC.

This chain connects TRBV5-6 to TRBJ2-1; no reliable D call. V was clipped by 3 bases and J by 8 bases, with 6 bases between them. This CDR3 comprises 11 residues. Germline V gene sequence: CDR1 SGHDT, CDR2 YYEEEE. CDR3 coding DNA: TGTGCCAGCAGCTCCTGGGATGAGCAGTTCTTC. Protein product: CASSSWDEQFF.

This clonotype occurred many times. CDR3 nucleotide sequence: TGTGCCAGTAGCCCAGGCGGAGATACGCAGTATTTT. It translates to CASSPGGDTQYF. The chain joins TRBV19 to TRBJ2-3, with unresolved D. The CDR3 totals 12 residues. Germline-derived CDR1 and CDR2 are LNHDA and SQIVND (reference sequence). V shed 6 bases and J shed 5 bases, with 9 bases lying between them. The full variable domain, completed using reference TRBV19 and TRBJ2-3, is DGGITQSPKYLFRKEGQNVTLSCEQNLNHDAMYWYRQDPGQGLRLIYYSQIVNDFQKGDIAEGYSVSREKKESFPLTVTSAQKNPTAFYLCASSPGGDTQYFGPGTRLTVL.

Only a few counts were recorded for this clonotype. The genes are TRBV19 and TRBJ2-7; D is undetermined. Trimming cost V 5 bases and J 0 bases, with 14 bases left between them. CDR3 length: 15 residues. Germline lookup yields CDR1 LNHDA and CDR2 SQIVND (reference sequence). This CDR3 is CASSGHHLDSYEQYF. The DNA for the CDR3 is TGTGCCAGTAGTGGGCACCATTTGGACTCCTACGAGCAGTACTTC.

Ten or more counts support this clonotype. The gene calls are TRBV20-1 and TRBJ1-6; D is perhaps TRBD1 (5 bases). V lost 3 bases and J 6 bases, leaving 15 bases between the germline ends. The CDR3 is made up of 15 amino acids. In germline, CDR1 is DFQATT, CDR2 SNEGSKA (reference sequence). Written as DNA, the CDR3 is TGCAGTGCTAGTCAGGGATTGGGTGGTAATTCACCCCTCCACTTT. It yields the protein CSASQGLGGNSPLHF.

This clonotype has more than one count but fewer than ten. V and J are TRBV19 and TRBJ1-2; 7 bases fit TRBD1. J gave up 3 bases and V 8 bases, and 6 bases lay outside the gene matches. CDR3 size: 13 residues. Germline V gene data show CDR1 as LNHDA and CDR2 as SQIVND (reference sequence). CDR3 sequence reads: CASGAGTDYGYTF. The CDR3 DNA follows: TGTGCCAGTGGCGCCGGGACAGACTATGGCTACACCTTC.

This clonotype was seen repeatedly, ten times or more. This chain uses TRBV20-1 with TRBJ2-1; no clear D gene. The CDR3 length is 13 residues. CDR1 DFQATT and CDR2 SNEGSKA come from the germline V gene (reference sequence). V was cut by 0 bases and J by 11 bases, with 14 bases left in between. CDR3 protein: CSAREPSTTKQFF. As DNA, the CDR3 is TGCAGTGCTAGAGAGCCCTCCACTACTAAGCAGTTCTTC.

There are a few counts of this clonotype. J is TRBJ2-7 and V is TRBV28; 8 nucleotides match TRBD1. Germline assignment: CDR1 MDHEN and CDR2 SYDVKM. Trimming at V came to 0 bases and at J to 7 bases, leaving 8 bases not matched to a gene. The CDR3 covers 15 residues. The CDR3 loop is CASSLWGTGQGEQYF. The CDR3 nucleotides read TGTGCCAGCAGTTTATGGGGGACAGGCCAGGGAGAGCAGTACTTC.

There are many counts of this clonotype. The chain couples TRBV6-6 to TRBJ2-2; perhaps TRBD1 as D (6 bases). The CDR3 spans 19 residues. Germline V gene data show CDR1 as MNHNY and CDR2 as SVGAGI (reference sequence). V was cut by 6 bases and J by 1 base, with 24 bases left in between. The CDR3, as DNA: TGTGCCAGCAGCCGTCCGGGACACCCCGAAGGGTGGAACACCGGGGAGCTGTTTTTT. Translated: CASSRPGHPEGWNTGELFF.

This clonotype was counted ten times or more. The V and J genes are TRBV29-1 and TRBJ2-7; D unresolved. The CDR3 totals 12 residues. The germline V gene has CDR1 SQVTM and CDR2 ANQGSEA. The germline V and J ends were trimmed by 3 bases and 6 bases, with 12 bases remaining between them. The CDR3 sequence: CSVDGNPGEQYF. CDR3 coding DNA: TGCAGCGTTGACGGAAACCCCGGCGAGCAGTACTTC.

This clonotype was recorded at least ten times. The chain uses TRBV7-6 and TRBJ2-1, with 10 bases lining up with TRBD2. The V gene end was trimmed by 5 bases and the J gene end by 7 bases; junction bases not matched to a gene: 8. This CDR3 has 15 residues. The germline V gene has CDR1 SGHVS and CDR2 FNYEAQ. The CDR3 DNA reads TGTGCCAGCAGCCCGAGCGGGGGGGCCGCAAATGAGCAGTTCTTC. Amino acids: CASSPSGGAANEQFF.

This clonotype appeared many times. The chain employs TRBV6-1 and TRBJ2-3; D gene unclear. Trimming removed 6 bases at V and 0 bases at J, with 10 bases between. Germline values: CDR1 MNHNS, CDR2 SASEGT. This CDR3 is 14 amino acids long. CDR3 DNA: TGTGCCAGCAGGGGTGGTTCTAGCACAGATACGCAGTATTTT. Translating it yields CASRGGSSTDTQYF.

CDR3 sequence: CASRPGTGDPYEQYF. CDR3 coding DNA: TGTGCCAGCAGACCCGGGACAGGGGACCCCTACGAGCAGTACTTC. V and J are TRBV6-5 and TRBJ2-7; TRBD1 matches at 10 bases. Germline-derived CDR1 and CDR2 are MNHEY and SVGAGI. The V gene end was trimmed by 6 bases and the J gene end by 2 bases; junction bases not matched to a gene: 7. This CDR3 comprises 15 residues.

This clonotype showed up just a few times. The chain employs TRBV14 and TRBJ2-1; D could derive from TRBD1 or TRBD2 (6 bases each). This CDR3 has 18 amino acids. In germline, CDR1 is SGHDN, CDR2 FVKESK. Trimming pared 4 bases from V and 0 bases from J, leaving 19 bases between. The CDR3 coding sequence is TGTGCCAGCAGCCTCGGGGGCTCCAGGATTTTCTCCTACAATGAGCAGTTCTTC. Translated, it gives CASSLGGSRIFSYNEQFF.